A few counts support the clone carrying this T cell receptor (beta chain). TCRdb recomputed calls from the 5' RACE reads with MiXCR, one row per CDR3 protein. This sample has approximately 500,000 distinct CDR3 sequences, with 20% to 25% found just once. The sample is drawn from a study of identical twins. Trimming took off 5 bases at V and 7 bases at J, with 14 bases between the two ends. Germline assignment: CDR1 MNHEY and CDR2 SVGEGT. This CDR3 region has 13 residues. The sample also formed part of further work on T cells expressing NK-cell markers.

Sample: CD4+ T cells sorted from blood. The V call is TRBV6-2 or TRBV6-3, the J call TRBJ1-1; D ambiguous. The clonotype was recovered from a woman between 18 and 30 years old in good health. CDR3 loop: CASSKRGKDEAFF. The CDR3 coding sequence is TGTGCCAGCAGTAAAAGAGGCAAGGATGAAGCTTTCTTT.